The 5 T cell receptor beta chains below come from one sample, sequenced in a study. TCRdb re-called the RT-PCR reads through MiXCR, storing one row per CDR3 protein. The table has about 680,000 distinct CDR3 sequences, 14% seen once; the top ten hold roughly 3.9%. Sequencing input: memory CD4+ T cells from blood. Source of these receptors: a female donor in good health, serving as a healthy control.

This sequence joins TRBV11-2 and TRBJ1-4; 9 bases map to TRBD1. The germline gives CDR1 SGHAT, CDR2 FQNNGV. Germline trimming cut 2 bases from V and 7 bases from J; bases unmatched to any gene: 5. The CDR3 is made up of 15 amino acids. CDR3 nucleotides: TGTGCCAGCAGCTTACCGACAGGGGGTCTTGAAAAACTGTTTTTT. This encodes CASSLPTGGLEKLFF.

This clonotype was found many times. The chain is built from TRBV12-3 or TRBV12-4 and TRBJ1-2; unclear D gene. Trimming pared 5 bases from V and 0 bases from J, leaving 7 bases between. CDR3 size: 13 residues. The CDR3 sequence: CASSLPPNYGYTF. The CDR3 DNA reads as TGTGCCAGCAGTCTGCCCCCTAACTATGGCTACACCTTC.

This clonotype was observed many times. The chain combines TRBV3-1 with TRBJ2-5, with 7 bases that match TRBD2. The CDR3 covers 14 residues. Germline CDR1 is LGHDT and CDR2 is YNNKEL (reference sequence). The ends lost 3 bases at V and 5 bases at J; junction bases unmatched: 6. CDR3 nucleotides: TGTGCCAGCAGCCACCAGGCGGGAGCGGAGACCCAGTACTTC. Translated, it gives CASSHQAGAETQYF.

This clonotype was seen more than once but under ten times. The chain employs TRBV2 and TRBJ2-3; tentative D call: TRBD2 (6 bases). Germline V CDR1 and CDR2: SNHLY, FYNNEI. Trimming removed 6 bases from V and 5 bases from J, with 12 bases in between. This CDR3 spans 13 amino acids. The CDR3 sequence is CASRRGLIDTQYF. The CDR3 nucleotides are TGTGCCAGCAGAAGGGGACTTATAGATACGCAGTATTTT.

In its sample, this clonotype was seen many times. The rearrangement links TRBV20-1 to TRBJ2-5, with D possibly TRBD2 on 7 matching bases. Looked up from germline, CDR1 is DFQATT and CDR2 is SNEGSKA (reference sequence). The CDR3 is made up of 13 amino acids. V shed 3 bases and J shed 5 bases, with 13 bases lying between them. CDR3 sequence reads: CSARRGGLETQYF. CDR3 coding DNA: TGCAGTGCTAGGAGGGGGGGCCTTGAGACCCAGTACTTC.